The 9 T cell receptor beta chains reported below all come from one sample, sequenced in a study of cytomegalovirus exposure and HLA in healthy donors. The primer mix had 60 Vbeta and 13 Jbeta primers. Sequencing was performed with immunoSEQ multiplex PCR; in TCRdb, only in-frame clones are kept and a portion is missing. The table includes about 170,000 clones, 70% to 90% detected once. Sequencing used PBMCs. The origin of the receptors is a man aged 18 to 30 in good health and CMV-seropositive.

The chain uses TRBV27 and TRBJ2-7, with a possible D match to TRBD2 (5 bases). The CDR3 runs 15 residues. The V gene lost 7 bases and the J gene lost 2 bases, with 18 bases spanning the gap. Looked up from germline, CDR1 is MNHEY and CDR2 is SMNVEV (reference sequence). The CDR3 nucleotides read TGTGCCAGCACCTCGAGAGGGAGTATGACCTACGAGCAGTACTTC. Its translation is CASTSRGSMTYEQYF.

The chain links TRBV7-6 to TRBJ1-5, with TRBD1 as a possible D gene (6 bases). The CDR3 totals 15 residues. Germline V gene data show CDR1 as SGHVS and CDR2 as FNYEAQ. The V gene lost 8 bases and the J gene lost 8 bases, with 22 bases spanning the gap. DNA for the CDR3: TGTGCCAGCTTTCTTCTGATCCAACAGGGTGAGCCCCAGCATTTT. This encodes CASFLLIQQGEPQHF.

The gene calls are TRBV7-3 and TRBJ2-3; D call uncertain. Trimming took 1 base from V and 5 from J, leaving 7 bases between them. The V gene's germline CDR1 is SGHTA and CDR2 FQGTGA. The CDR3 consists of 13 residues. CDR3 sequence: CASSLIERDTQYF. The CDR3 region has the DNA TGTGCCAGCAGCTTAATCGAGCGAGATACGCAGTATTTT.

The genes are TRBV7-3 and TRBJ2-5; a possible D gene is TRBD1 (6 bases). The CDR3 extends over 14 amino acids. Trimming cost V 5 bases and J 3 bases, with 13 bases left between them. The germline CDR1 and CDR2 sequences are SGHTA and FQGTGA. The DNA for the CDR3 is TGTGCCAGCAGCCCCTCCACAGGGAAAGAGACCCAGTACTTC. This translates into CASSPSTGKETQYF.

This chain uses TRBV6-5 with TRBJ1-5, with D maybe TRBD1 (6 bases). The CDR3 length is 15 residues. V lost 0 bases and J lost 5, with 11 bases in between. The germline CDR1 and CDR2 sequences are MNHEY and SVGAGI. The CDR3 DNA follows: TGTGCCAGCAGTTACTCAGGACAGTCCCATCAGCCCCAGCATTTT. Its protein is CASSYSGQSHQPQHF.

The rearrangement uses TRBV30 and TRBJ1-6, with 7 bases matching TRBD1. This CDR3 has 14 amino acids. V lost 0 bases and J lost 9; bases outside the gene matches: 5. The germline gives CDR1 GTSNPN, CDR2 SVGIG (reference sequence). The CDR3 DNA sequence: TGTGCCTGGAGTGTACTACAGGGGAGTTCACCCCTCCACTTT. Translated: CAWSVLQGSSPLHF.

The V and J genes are TRBV5-1 and TRBJ1-1; possible D gene TRBD1, 6 bases. The CDR3 covers 16 residues. The V gene lost 7 bases and the J gene lost 1 base, with 20 bases spanning the gap. Germline loops: CDR1 SGHRS, CDR2 YFSETQ. CDR3 sequence: CASGTGIEVRNTEAFF. CDR3 coding DNA: TGCGCCAGCGGAACAGGGATTGAGGTCCGGAACACTGAAGCTTTCTTT.

In its sample, this clone was seen a few times. CDR3: CASSALPEAPYEQYF. CDR3 nucleotides: TGTGCCAGCAGCGCCCTCCCGGAGGCTCCCTACGAGCAGTACTTC. V usage is TRBV9 and J usage is TRBJ2-7; the D gene is possibly TRBD2 (5 bases). The V gene's germline CDR1 is SGDLS and CDR2 YYNGEE. Trimming pared 3 bases from V and 2 bases from J, leaving 15 bases between. This CDR3 is 15 amino acids long.

The chain combines TRBV19 with TRBJ1-5; tentatively, D is TRBD1 (5 bases). Germline V gene lookup returns CDR1 LNHDA and CDR2 SQIVND (reference sequence). Trimming cost V 3 bases and J 6 bases, with 12 bases left between them. The CDR3 loop spans 14 amino acids. This CDR3 is CASSMGQGGQPQHF. As DNA, the CDR3 is TGTGCCAGTAGTATGGGGCAGGGAGGTCAGCCCCAGCATTTT.